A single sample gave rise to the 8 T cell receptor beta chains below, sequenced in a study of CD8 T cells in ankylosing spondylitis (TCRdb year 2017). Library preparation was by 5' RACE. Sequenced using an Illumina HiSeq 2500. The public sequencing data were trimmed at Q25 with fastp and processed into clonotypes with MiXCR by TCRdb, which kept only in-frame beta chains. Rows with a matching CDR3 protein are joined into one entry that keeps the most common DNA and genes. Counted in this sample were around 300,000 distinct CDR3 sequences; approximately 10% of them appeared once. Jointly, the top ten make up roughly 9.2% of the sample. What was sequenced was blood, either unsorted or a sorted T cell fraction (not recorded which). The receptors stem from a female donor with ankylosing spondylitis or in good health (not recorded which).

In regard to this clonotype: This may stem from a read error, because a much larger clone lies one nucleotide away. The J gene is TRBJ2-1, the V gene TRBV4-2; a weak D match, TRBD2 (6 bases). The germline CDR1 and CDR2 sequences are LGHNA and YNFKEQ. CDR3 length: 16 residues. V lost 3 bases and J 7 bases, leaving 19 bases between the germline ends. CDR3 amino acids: CASSQEPGGIGNEQFF. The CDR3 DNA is TGTGCCAGCAGCCAGGAGCCTGGCGGGATCGGTAATGAGCAGTTCTTC.

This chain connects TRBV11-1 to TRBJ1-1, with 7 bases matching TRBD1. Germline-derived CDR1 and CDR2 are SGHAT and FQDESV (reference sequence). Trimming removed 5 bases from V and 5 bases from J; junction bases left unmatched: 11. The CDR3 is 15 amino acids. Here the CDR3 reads CASSRARGPGTEAFF. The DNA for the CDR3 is TGTGCCAGCAGCCGAGCAAGGGGGCCGGGGACTGAAGCTTTCTTT.

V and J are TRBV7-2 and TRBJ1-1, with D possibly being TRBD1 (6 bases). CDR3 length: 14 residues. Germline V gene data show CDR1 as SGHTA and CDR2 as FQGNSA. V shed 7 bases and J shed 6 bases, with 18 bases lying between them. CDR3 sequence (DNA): TGTGCCAGCAACTTCAGGGCAGGGGAGGCTGAAGCTTTCTTT. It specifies CASNFRAGEAEAFF.

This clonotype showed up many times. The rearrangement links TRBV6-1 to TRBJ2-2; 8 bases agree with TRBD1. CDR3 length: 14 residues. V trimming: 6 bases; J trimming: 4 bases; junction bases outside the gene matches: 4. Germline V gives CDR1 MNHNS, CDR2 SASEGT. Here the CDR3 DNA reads TGTGCCAGCAGGGGTCAGGGGGCCACCGGGGAGCTGTTTTTT. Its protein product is CASRGQGATGELFF.

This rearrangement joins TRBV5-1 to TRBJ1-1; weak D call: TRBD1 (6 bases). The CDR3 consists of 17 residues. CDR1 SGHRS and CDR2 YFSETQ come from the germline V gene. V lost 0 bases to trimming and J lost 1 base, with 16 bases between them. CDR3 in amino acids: CASSLAQRGGTNTEAFF. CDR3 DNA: TGCGCCAGCAGCTTGGCCCAACGGGGGGGCACGAACACTGAAGCTTTCTTT. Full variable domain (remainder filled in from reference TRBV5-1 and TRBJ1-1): KAGVTQTPRYLIKTRGQQVTLSCSPISGHRSVSWYQQTPGQGLQFLFEYFSETQRNKGNFPGRFSGRQFSNSRSEMNVSTLELGDSALYLCASSLAQRGGTNTEAFFGQGTRLTVV.

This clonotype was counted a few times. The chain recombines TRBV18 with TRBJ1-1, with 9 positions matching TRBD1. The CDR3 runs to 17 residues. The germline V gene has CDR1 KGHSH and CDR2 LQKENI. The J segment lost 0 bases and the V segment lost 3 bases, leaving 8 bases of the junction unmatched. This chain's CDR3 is CASSPYRDRVVNTEAFF. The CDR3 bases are TGTGCCAGCTCACCGTACCGGGACAGGGTGGTGAACACTGAAGCTTTCTTT.

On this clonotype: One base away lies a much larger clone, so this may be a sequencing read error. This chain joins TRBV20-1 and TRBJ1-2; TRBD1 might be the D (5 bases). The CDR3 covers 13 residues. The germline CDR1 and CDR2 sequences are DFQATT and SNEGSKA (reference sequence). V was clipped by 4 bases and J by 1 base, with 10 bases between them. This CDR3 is CSATSRDNYGYTF. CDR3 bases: TGCAGTGCTACATCCAGGGATAACTATGGCTACACCTTC.

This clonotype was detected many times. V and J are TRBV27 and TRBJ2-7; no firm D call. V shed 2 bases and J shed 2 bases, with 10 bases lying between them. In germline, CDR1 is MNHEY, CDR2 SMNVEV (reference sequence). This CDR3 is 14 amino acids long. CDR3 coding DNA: TGTGCCAGCAGTTTAGGGCACTCCACCTACGAGCAGTACTTC. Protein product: CASSLGHSTYEQYF.